A single sample gave rise to the 25 T cell receptor beta chains below, sequenced in a study of T cell responses to AZD1222 COVID-19 vaccine (dated by TCRdb to the early 2020s). The receptor library was made with the immunoSEQ multiplex PCR assay. TCRdb limited this immuneACCESS table to in-frame rearrangements with V and J called. A share of clones is missing; checked studies link under half to unresolved V genes, and the rest is unexplained. This sample has some 170,000 clones in its table, and around 94% of those were observed once. The ten largest clones add up to under 6% of the sample. The intended sense of this specimen's time point label: about 28 days (+/-7) after the second vaccine dose. Sequencing was performed on peripheral blood, taken 28 days after the second AZD1222 dose. The receptors originated from an adult who received the AZD1222 COVID-19 vaccine.

The V and J genes are TRBV5-4 and TRBJ2-3, with D possibly matching TRBD1 (5 bases). Trimming stripped 2 bases from V and 4 bases from J, with 8 bases between. This CDR3 contains 13 residues. Germline lookup yields CDR1 SGHNT and CDR2 YYREEE (reference sequence). The CDR3 spells CASSLKGPDTQYF. The DNA of the CDR3 is TGTGCCAGCAGCTTAAAGGGGCCAGATACGCAGTATTTT.

V is TRBV9 and J is TRBJ2-1, with 10 bases aligning to TRBD2. Germline CDR1 and CDR2: SGDLS and YYNGEE. Trimming removed 4 bases from V and 3 bases from J; junction bases left unmatched: 4. CDR3 length: 15 amino acids. The CDR3, as DNA: TGTGCCAGCAGCCCTTGGACTAGCGGCTACAATGAGCAGTTCTTC. The encoded protein is CASSPWTSGYNEQFF.

The chain has TRBV4-1 and TRBJ1-5, with D tentatively TRBD1 (5 bases). The CDR3 runs 16 residues. Germline V gene data show CDR1 as MGHRA and CDR2 as YSYEKL. V lost 5 bases, J lost 0 bases, and 14 bases lay in between. The CDR3 loop is CASSSPGPYSNQPQHF. Here the CDR3 DNA reads TGCGCCAGCAGCTCTCCGGGACCATATAGCAATCAGCCCCAGCATTTT.

DNA for the CDR3: TGTGCCAGCAGGGAAGGGGCGAAGGTGAATGGCTACACCTTC. Its protein is CASREGAKVNGYTF. The chain couples TRBV21-1 to TRBJ1-2; TRBD1 is the table's D call, not checked against the DNA. TRBV21-1 is listed as a pseudogene. This CDR3 contains 14 residues.

This chain uses TRBV7-8 with TRBJ1-2; TRBD1 is a possible D gene (5 bases). This CDR3 spans 18 amino acids. Trimming pared 1 base from V and 4 bases from J, leaving 22 bases between. Germline CDR1 reads SGHVS; CDR2 reads FQNEAQ. The CDR3 reads CASSLVLLGREIVYGYTF. The DNA of the CDR3 is TGTGCCAGCAGCTTAGTCCTCTTGGGACGGGAAATCGTCTATGGCTACACCTTC.

J is TRBJ2-3 and V is TRBV9; no clear D gene. Germline lookup yields CDR1 SGDLS and CDR2 YYNGEE. V lost 4 bases, J lost 5 bases, and 17 bases lay in between. The CDR3 is made up of 15 amino acids. The CDR3 here is CASSPPPLDIDTQYF. The DNA of the CDR3 is TGTGCCAGCAGCCCTCCCCCCCTCGATATAGATACGCAGTATTTT.

The V gene is TRBV6-6, the J gene TRBJ1-1, with 8 bases lining up with TRBD1. Trimming removed 5 bases from V and 4 bases from J; junction bases left unmatched: 12. The CDR3 is 16 residues long. In germline, CDR1 is MNHNY, CDR2 SVGAGI (reference sequence). This CDR3 is CASSIPRGRLGTEAFF. The CDR3 nucleotides read TGTGCCAGCAGTATACCCAGGGGGCGTTTAGGCACTGAAGCTTTCTTT.

The chain links TRBV7-7 to TRBJ2-5; a weak D match, TRBD1 (5 bases). Trimming took off 4 bases at V and 4 bases at J, with 16 bases between the two ends. The CDR3 has 15 amino acids. The V gene's germline CDR1 is SSHAT and CDR2 FNYEAQ (reference sequence). The CDR3 region is CASSSSLRDSETQYF. In DNA, the CDR3 is TGTGCCAGCAGCTCCAGCCTCAGGGATTCAGAGACCCAGTACTTC. The full variable domain, rest sourced from reference TRBV7-7 and TRBJ2-5, is GAGVSQSPRYKVTKRGQDVTLRCDPISSHATLYWYQQALGQGPEFLTYFNYEAQPDKSGLPSDRFSAERPEGSISTLTIQRTEQRDSAMYRCASSSSLRDSETQYFGPGTRLLVL.

V is TRBV7-2 and J is TRBJ2-3, with D possibly TRBD2 on 6 matching bases. Trimming shortened V by 5 bases and J by 2 bases, and 14 bases separated the two germline ends. Germline CDR1 reads SGHTA; CDR2 reads FQGNSA. This CDR3 is built from 15 residues. The CDR3: CASSEMSSVTDTQYF. DNA for the CDR3: TGTGCCAGCAGCGAAATGTCTAGCGTCACAGATACGCAGTATTTT.

Only one count was recorded for this clone. The chain has TRBV3-1 (or the pseudogene TRBV3-2) and TRBJ2-7, with no clear D. The germline gives CDR1 LGHDT, CDR2 YNNKEL (reference sequence). Trimming removed 5 bases at V and 4 bases at J, with 18 bases between. CDR3 length equals 15 residues. The CDR3 protein is CASSYLRARRYEQYF. The CDR3 region has the DNA TGTGCCAGCAGCTACCTAAGAGCTAGAAGGTACGAGCAGTACTTC.

This clone was observed once. The chain combines TRBV20-1 with TRBJ1-5; D is unresolved. V lost 0 bases and J lost 7, with 4 bases in between. CDR1 and CDR2 from the germline V gene are DFQATT and SNEGSKA (reference sequence). The CDR3 is 11 amino acids. CDR3: CSARDGQPQHF. The DNA of the CDR3 is TGCAGTGCTAGAGACGGACAGCCCCAGCATTTT.

V usage is TRBV6-5 and J usage is TRBJ2-3, with 9 bases aligning to TRBD1. Germline V gene data show CDR1 as MNHEY and CDR2 as SVGAGI. This CDR3 has 16 amino acids. The junction had 7 bases not matched to a gene; V was cut back by 2 bases and J by 4 bases. This chain's CDR3 is CASSYTTGGRADTQYF. For the CDR3, the DNA is TGTGCCAGCAGTTACACAACAGGGGGCCGGGCAGATACGCAGTATTTT.

V usage is TRBV6-5 and J usage is TRBJ2-2; unclear D gene. In germline, CDR1 is MNHEY, CDR2 SVGAGI. The CDR3 contains 15 residues. Trimming shortened V by 6 bases and J by 5 bases, and 16 bases separated the two germline ends. The CDR3 DNA is TGTGCCAGCAGCTTCGTTATGTTGGGGACCGGGGAGCTGTTTTTT. Its protein product is CASSFVMLGTGELFF.

This clone was seen once. The chain joins TRBV7-2 to TRBJ2-2, with no clear D. Germline V gene sequence: CDR1 SGHTA, CDR2 FQGNSA. The CDR3 has 14 residues. Trimming removed 1 base from V and 4 bases from J, with 7 bases in between. CDR3 nucleotides: TGTGCCAGCAGCTTAGGGTCTCTCACCGGGGAGCTGTTTTTT. Its protein is CASSLGSLTGELFF.

The chain recombines TRBV28 with TRBJ2-5; D ambiguous. Germline lookup yields CDR1 MDHEN and CDR2 SYDVKM. With 6 bases removed from V and 2 bases from J, the gap between germline ends came to 16 bases. The CDR3 length is 15 residues. The CDR3 is CASSPHGTAQETQYF. Written as DNA, the CDR3 is TGTGCCAGCAGCCCTCATGGCACAGCTCAAGAGACCCAGTACTTC.

This sequence joins TRBV30 and TRBJ2-1, with D hard to call. The CDR3 extends over 14 amino acids. The germline gives CDR1 GTSNPN, CDR2 SVGIG (reference sequence). Between the trimmed V and J ends, which lost 4 bases and 5 bases, there was a span of 15 bases. CDR3 nucleotide sequence: TGTGCCTGGACCATCAACCGGTTTAACAATGAGCAGTTCTTC. It yields the protein CAWTINRFNNEQFF.

This sequence joins TRBV3-1 (or the pseudogene TRBV3-2) and TRBJ1-3; D unclear. CDR3 length: 12 residues. The germline V gene encodes CDR1 LGHDT and CDR2 YNNKEL (reference sequence). The V end lost 8 bases, the J end lost 0 bases, and 5 bases lay between the germline ends. CDR3 loop: CASSVSGNTIYF. The DNA of the CDR3 is TGTGCCAGCTCTGTCTCTGGAAACACCATATATTTT.

The V gene is TRBV3-1 (or the pseudogene TRBV3-2), the J gene TRBJ1-1; TRBD1 matches at 9 bases. Trimming took 1 base from V and 5 from J; bases not matched to a gene: 5. Per germline, CDR1 LGHDT and CDR2 YNNKEL (reference sequence). This CDR3 comprises 15 residues. Written as DNA, the CDR3 is TGTGCCAGCAGCCAAGGGGGGACAGGGTTGACTGAAGCTTTCTTT. Protein sequence: CASSQGGTGLTEAFF.

J is TRBJ2-1 and V is TRBV7-9, with 11 bases identical to TRBD2. Unmatched junction bases numbered 10, after V lost 5 bases and J lost 7 bases. Per the germline V gene, CDR1 is SEHNR and CDR2 is FQNEAQ (reference sequence). The CDR3 spans 16 residues. The CDR3 here is CASSPKGLAEGNEQFF. CDR3 bases: TGTGCCAGCAGCCCCAAGGGACTAGCGGAGGGGAATGAGCAGTTCTTC. Combining the CDR3 with reference TRBV7-9 and TRBJ2-1 gives the whole variable domain DTGVSQNPRHKITKRGQNVTFRCDPISEHNRLYWYRQTLGQGPEFLTYFQNEAQLEKSRLLSDRFSAERPKGSFSTLEIQRTEQGDSAMYLCASSPKGLAEGNEQFFGPGTRLTVL.

Of note for this clone: This sample also contains other DNA sequences that code for the same CDR3. This chain connects TRBV28 to TRBJ1-5, with D maybe TRBD1 (5 bases). The germline V gene encodes CDR1 MDHEN and CDR2 SYDVKM. The CDR3 sequence is 17 residues long. Trimming took 2 bases from V and 0 from J, leaving 14 bases between them. DNA for the CDR3: TGTGCCAGCAGTTTACAGGGCGGGCAACATAGCAATCAGCCCCAGCATTTT. Translating it yields CASSLQGGQHSNQPQHF.

V and J are TRBV14 and TRBJ1-4; TRBD1 might be the D (5 bases). V was shortened by 1 base and J by 5 bases, with 14 bases between the two germline ends. The germline CDR1 and CDR2 sequences are SGHDN and FVKESK. The CDR3 covers 16 residues. This chain's CDR3 is CASSQGQGVQNEKLFF. The CDR3 bases are TGTGCCAGCAGCCAAGGGCAGGGAGTGCAAAATGAAAAACTGTTTTTT.

The sample holds one count of this clone. The gene calls are TRBV3-1 (or the pseudogene TRBV3-2) and TRBJ1-1; a weak D match, TRBD1 (6 bases). V was shortened by 1 base and J by 0 bases, with 15 bases between the two germline ends. This CDR3 is 17 amino acids long. Germline values: CDR1 LGHDT, CDR2 YNNKEL (reference sequence). The CDR3 protein is CASSQVFRTAMNTEAFF. The CDR3 DNA reads TGTGCCAGCAGCCAAGTTTTTAGGACAGCTATGAACACTGAAGCTTTCTTT.

The chain links TRBV28 to TRBJ1-5, with TRBD1 matching 7 bases. This CDR3 has 14 amino acids. V trimming: 10 bases; J trimming: 3 bases; junction bases outside the gene matches: 9. Looked up from germline, CDR1 is MDHEN and CDR2 is SYDVKM. The CDR3 here is CATQGTEFNQPQHF. In nucleotides, the CDR3 is TGTGCCACCCAGGGGACAGAATTCAATCAGCCCCAGCATTTT. The full variable domain, rest sourced from reference TRBV28 and TRBJ1-5, is DVKVTQSSRYLVKRTGEKVFLECVQDMDHENMFWYRQDPGLGLRLIYFSYDVKMKEKGDIPEGYSVSREKKERFSLILESASTNQTSMYLCATQGTEFNQPQHFGDGTRLSIL.

This chain links TRBV6-1 with TRBJ1-2; TRBD1 is a possible D gene (5 bases). The germline V gene encodes CDR1 MNHNS and CDR2 SASEGT. The CDR3 is made up of 20 amino acids. V lost 3 bases and J lost 0, with 26 bases in between. The CDR3 bases are TGTGCCAGCAGTGATTCCCCACTCGTTAACAGGAACCCCCCTAACTATGGCTACACCTTC. Translation gives CASSDSPLVNRNPPNYGYTF.

The rearrangement links TRBV27 to TRBJ2-7; 11 bases map to TRBD1. After removal of 2 bases from V and 6 bases from J, the junction contained 3 bases not matched to a gene. The CDR3 spans 14 residues. Germline values: CDR1 MNHEY, CDR2 SMNVEV (reference sequence). Here the CDR3 DNA reads TGTGCCAGCAGTTTAGGGGACAGGGGGGGCGAGCAGTACTTC. Its protein is CASSLGDRGGEQYF.